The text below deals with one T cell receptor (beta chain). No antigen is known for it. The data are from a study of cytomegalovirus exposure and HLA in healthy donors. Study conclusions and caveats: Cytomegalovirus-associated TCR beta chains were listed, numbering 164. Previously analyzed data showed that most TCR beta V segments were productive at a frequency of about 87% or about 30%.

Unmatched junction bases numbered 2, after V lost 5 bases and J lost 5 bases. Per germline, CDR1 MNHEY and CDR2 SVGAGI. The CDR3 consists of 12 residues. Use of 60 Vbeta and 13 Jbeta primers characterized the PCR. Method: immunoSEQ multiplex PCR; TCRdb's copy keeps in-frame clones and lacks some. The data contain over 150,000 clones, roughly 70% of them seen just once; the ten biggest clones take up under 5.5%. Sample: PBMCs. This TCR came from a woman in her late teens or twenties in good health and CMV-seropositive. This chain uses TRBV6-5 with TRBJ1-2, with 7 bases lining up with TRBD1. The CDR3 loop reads CASSDRAYGYTF. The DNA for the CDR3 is TGTGCCAGCAGTGACAGGGCTTATGGCTACACCTTC.